Listed below are T cell receptor beta chains from one sample, sequenced in a study of cytomegalovirus exposure and HLA in healthy donors. Libraries were prepared by immunoSEQ multiplex PCR; TCRdb keeps only in-frame clonotypes and omits some of them. The sample includes roughly 120,000 clones, approximately 94% of them seen just once. Source material: PBMCs. These receptors originate from a young woman in good health and CMV-seronegative. Each CDR3 is given with its conserved first and last residue. Each record gives: J gene, V gene, D gene, clone size, CDR3 protein, CDR3 DNA. A D gene is named only where the DNA matches it firmly. Clone size is given for some rows only: seen once, a few or many times, or a class if the clone is expanded.

TRBJ2-7 | TRBV5-6 | - | - | CASSAGQSYEQYF | TGTGCCAGCAGCGCCGGACAGTCCTACGAGCAGTACTTC
TRBJ1-2 | TRBV28 | - | - | CASSLVTNYGYTF | TGTGCCAGCAGTTTAGTTACTAACTATGGCTACACCTTC
TRBJ2-7 | TRBV6-1 | TRBD2 | once | CASSEGLAYITYEQYF | TGTGCCAGCAGTGAGGGACTAGCATATATTACCTACGAGCAGTACTTC
TRBJ1-2 | TRBV7-2 | TRBD1 | - | CASTTQGAGGYGYTF | TGTGCCAGCACCACCCAGGGGGCAGGGGGCTATGGCTACACCTTC
TRBJ1-4 | TRBV9 | - | - | CASSVGQTNEKLFF | TGTGCCAGCAGCGTGGGGCAAACTAATGAAAAACTGTTTTTT
TRBJ2-6 | TRBV11-3 | - | - | CASSLRGTPGANVLTF | TGTGCCAGCAGCTTACGTGGGACACCTGGGGCCAACGTCCTGACTTTC
TRBJ2-3 | TRBV27 | TRBD1 | once | CASSLGRDRSTDTQYF | TGTGCCAGCAGTCTAGGCCGGGACAGGAGCACAGATACGCAGTATTTT
TRBJ2-3 | TRBV19 | TRBD2 | once | CASRGLAGEHTDTQYF | TGTGCCAGTAGGGGACTAGCGGGGGAACACACAGATACGCAGTATTTT
TRBJ2-5 | TRBV6-5 | - | - | CASSHSFQETQYF | TGTGCCAGCAGTCACAGTTTCCAAGAGACCCAGTACTTC
TRBJ2-7 | TRBV4-1 | - | - | CASSRGGSNEQYF | TGCGCCAGCAGCCGCGGGGGCAGCAACGAGCAGTACTTC
TRBJ2-1 | TRBV28 | TRBD1 | - | CASSSDRVTYNEQFF | TGTGCCAGCAGCTCAGACAGGGTGACCTACAATGAGCAGTTCTTC
TRBJ2-1 | TRBV7-9 | TRBD2 | few | CASSPQLAKYNEQFF | TGTGCCAGCAGCCCGCAACTAGCGAAGTACAATGAGCAGTTCTTC
TRBJ2-7 | TRBV4-1 | - | - | CASSQGFRGAGEQYF | TGCGCCAGCAGCCAAGGTTTCCGAGGAGCGGGCGAGCAGTACTTC
TRBJ2-1 | TRBV7-6 | TRBD1 | - | CASSSSGTVSYNEQFF | TGTGCCAGCAGCTCATCCGGGACAGTCTCCTACAATGAGCAGTTCTTC
TRBJ1-4 | TRBV29-1 | - | - | CSGYRGKLFF | TGCAGCGGCTACCGGGGAAAACTGTTTTTT
TRBJ2-7 | TRBV28 | TRBD1 | - | CASSFGTGGYEQYF | TGTGCCAGCAGTTTTGGGACAGGGGGCTACGAGCAGTACTTC
TRBJ2-2 | TRBV9 | - | - | CASSVGQYTGELFF | TGTGCCAGCAGCGTAGGTCAGTACACCGGGGAGCTGTTTTTT
TRBJ2-1 | TRBV28 | TRBD2 | - | CASSSAGTSGAGEQFF | TGTGCCAGCAGTTCTGCTGGGACTAGCGGGGCCGGGGAGCAGTTCTTC
TRBJ1-3 | TRBV5-6 | - | - | CASSLTVGNTIYF | TGTGCCAGCAGCTTGACTGTTGGAAACACCATATATTTT
TRBJ2-5 | TRBV2 | - | - | CASSDMGGLAKTQYF | TGTGCCAGCAGTGATATGGGGGGACTGGCGAAGACCCAGTACTTC
TRBJ2-1 | TRBV19 | - | - | CASRTDRLSYNEQFF | TGTGCCAGTAGAACAGACAGACTTTCCTACAATGAGCAGTTCTTC
TRBJ2-1 | TRBV4-2 | TRBD2 | - | CASSPGLAGAPYNEQFF | TGTGCCAGCAGCCCAGGACTAGCGGGTGCCCCTTACAATGAGCAGTTCTTC
TRBJ2-1 | TRBV18 | TRBD1 | once | CASSPPFGTGDRLNEQFF | TGTGCCAGCTCACCACCCTTCGGGACAGGGGATCGGTTGAATGAGCAGTTCTTC
TRBJ1-2 | TRBV28 | - | once | CASSLPRGQGYGYTF | TGTGCCAGCAGTTTACCCCGTGGGCAGGGCTATGGCTACACCTTC
TRBJ1-5 | TRBV2 | - | - | CASSGRRVYSNQPQHF | TGTGCCAGCAGTGGGCGCCGGGTTTATAGCAATCAGCCCCAGCATTTT
TRBJ2-7 | TRBV7-2 | TRBD2 | - | CASSYPQGSGGSSYEQYF | TGTGCCAGCAGCTACCCGCAAGGTAGCGGGGGAAGCTCCTACGAGCAGTACTTC
TRBJ2-1 | TRBV11-2 | - | - | CASSPGGNQATEQFF | TGTGCCAGCAGCCCGGGCGGGAACCAAGCGACTGAGCAGTTCTTC
TRBJ1-1 | TRBV7-6 | - | - | CASSLGMGPYTEAFF | TGTGCCAGCAGCTTAGGTATGGGCCCCTACACTGAAGCTTTCTTT
TRBJ1-2 | TRBV27 | - | - | CASSLIGQGSYGYTF | TGTGCCAGCAGTTTAATCGGGCAGGGTAGCTATGGCTACACCTTC
TRBJ2-2 | TRBV12-5 | - | - | CASGLSLAGELFF | TGTGCTAGTGGTTTGTCCCTCGCCGGGGAGCTGTTTTTT
TRBJ1-2 | TRBV7-3 | - | - | CASSLAQDYGYTF | TGTGCCAGCAGCTTAGCACAGGACTATGGCTACACCTTC
TRBJ2-1 | TRBV7-9 | - | - | CASSAADRVVGEQFF | TGTGCCAGCAGCGCGGCGGATCGGGTAGTTGGGGAGCAGTTCTTC
TRBJ2-7 | TRBV30 | - | - | CAWSVGGAYEQYF | TGTGCCTGGAGTGTAGGCGGGGCCTACGAGCAGTACTTC
TRBJ2-7 | TRBV7-2 | TRBD2 | - | CASSSGLAATYEQYF | TGTGCCAGCAGCTCGGGACTAGCGGCAACCTACGAGCAGTACTTC
TRBJ2-5 | TRBV5-4 | - | - | CASSLAGWGDETQYF | TGTGCCAGCAGCTTGGCCGGGTGGGGCGACGAGACCCAGTACTTC
TRBJ1-5 | TRBV19 | - | - | CATSSGISNQPQHF | TGTGCCACCTCGTCCGGGATCAGTAATCAGCCCCAGCATTTT
TRBJ2-1 | TRBV5-1 | TRBD1 | - | CASSSNRGSEQFF | TGCGCCAGCAGCTCGAACAGGGGGTCCGAGCAGTTCTTC
TRBJ2-5 | TRBV18 | TRBD2 | - | CASSRVSLAGQETQYF | TGTGCCAGCTCACGCGTATCACTAGCGGGCCAAGAGACCCAGTACTTC
TRBJ1-2 | TRBV21-1 | - | - | CARIRDRDYGDYGYTF | TGTGCCAGGATCCGGGACAGGGATTATGGGGATTATGGCTACACCTTC
TRBJ2-3 | TRBV28 | - | - | CASSGGTDTQYF | TGTGCCAGCAGCGGGGGCACAGATACGCAGTATTTT
TRBJ2-7 | TRBV5-6 | TRBD2 | - | CASSRPSGLNEQYF | TGTGCCAGCAGCCGTCCTAGCGGGCTCAACGAGCAGTACTTC
TRBJ2-2 | TRBV9 | TRBD2 | - | CASTRGLAGVIAGELFF | TGTGCCAGCACCAGGGGACTAGCGGGAGTTATCGCCGGGGAGCTGTTTTTT
TRBJ2-7 | TRBV10-2 | TRBD2 | - | CASSVRSGRIDEQYF | TGCGCCAGCAGTGTCCGTAGCGGGAGGATCGACGAGCAGTACTTC
TRBJ2-1 | TRBV28 | TRBD2 | - | CASRFQRGVYNEQFF | TGTGCCAGCAGGTTTCAGCGGGGGGTCTACAATGAGCAGTTCTTC
TRBJ2-7 | TRBV6-1 | - | once | CASSYAGEQYF | TGTGCCAGCAGTTACGCGGGGGAGCAGTACTTC
TRBJ1-1 | TRBV5-1 | - | - | CASSGPGGMGNTEAFF | TGCGCCAGCAGCGGACCCGGGGGGATGGGGAACACTGAAGCTTTCTTT
TRBJ2-7 | TRBV5-1 | - | - | CASSLGGVMEQYF | TGCGCCAGCAGCTTGGGGGGGGTTATGGAGCAGTACTTC
TRBJ1-1 | TRBV5-4 | - | - | CASSRGGTWGTEAFF | TGTGCCAGCAGTCGGGGGGGAACCTGGGGCACTGAAGCTTTCTTT
TRBJ1-5 | TRBV19 | TRBD1 | - | CASRGQGFVGSNQPQHF | TGTGCCAGTAGGGGACAGGGGTTTGTAGGGAGCAATCAGCCCCAGCATTTT
TRBJ2-1 | TRBV5-4 | - | - | CASSFNLGQYNEQFF | TGTGCCAGCAGCTTCAATCTAGGACAGTACAATGAGCAGTTCTTC
TRBJ2-3 | TRBV5-8 | TRBD1 | - | CASSAGDRLHTDTQYF | TGTGCCAGCAGCGCCGGGGACAGGCTACACACAGATACGCAGTATTTT